These 24 T cell receptor beta chains were sequenced from one sample in a study of blood T cell repertoires in COVID-19. The data were produced by immunoSEQ multiplex PCR, yet TCRdb's version contains in-frame clones alone and is incomplete. The sample yields roughly 90,000 clones, around 85% seen once. Sequenced material: peripheral blood. These receptors were collected from a human donor in a cohort sampled during active COVID-19.

The rearrangement links TRBV11-3 to TRBJ2-5, with TRBD2 identical over 7 bases. V lost 5 bases and J lost 4; bases outside the gene matches: 7. The CDR3 extends over 14 amino acids. Germline values: CDR1 SGHNT, CDR2 YENEEA. As DNA, the CDR3 is TGTGCCAGCAGCCCGGGACGGGGGGTAGAGACCCAGTACTTC. Residues: CASSPGRGVETQYF.

The V gene is TRBV2, the J gene TRBJ2-7, with D perhaps matching TRBD2 (7 bases). V was trimmed by 7 bases and J by 5 bases, leaving 15 bases between them. Germline CDR1 is SNHLY and CDR2 is FYNNEI. The length of the CDR3 is 13 residues. The CDR3 reads CASTMRGGDEQYF. DNA of the CDR3: TGTGCCAGCACCATGAGGGGGGGAGACGAGCAGTACTTC.

V and J are TRBV4-3 and TRBJ2-1; 10 nucleotides match TRBD2. Germline CDR1 is LGHNA and CDR2 is YSLEER. There are 16 residues in the CDR3. Losses at the gene ends were 1 base for V and 7 bases for J; bases not matched to a gene: 7. The CDR3 sequence: CASSQGAGLASNEQFF. In nucleotides, the CDR3 is TGCGCCAGCAGCCAAGGGGCGGGACTAGCGAGTAATGAGCAGTTCTTC.

CDR3: CASSSRDSQSYEQYF. Here the CDR3 DNA reads TGTGCCAGCAGCTCAAGGGACTCCCAATCCTACGAGCAGTACTTC. This sequence joins TRBV13 and TRBJ2-7; weak D call: TRBD2 (6 bases). This CDR3 region has 15 residues. The V gene's germline CDR1 is PRHDT and CDR2 FYEKMQ (reference sequence). V was pared by 4 bases and J by 1 base, with 14 bases between.

The rearrangement uses TRBV28 and TRBJ2-3; 14 nucleotides line up with TRBD2. J was trimmed by 4 bases and V by 0 bases; bases with no gene match: 12. The CDR3 sequence is 20 residues long. Germline loops: CDR1 MDHEN, CDR2 SYDVKM. The CDR3 DNA follows: TGTGCCAGCAGTTTATGGACCCGAAGACTAGCGGGGGGGCCGCCAGATACGCAGTATTTT. Translation gives CASSLWTRRLAGGPPDTQYF.

This chain's CDR3 is CASRDSRNSPLHF. DNA for the CDR3: TGTGCCAGCAGGGACTCCCGGAATTCACCCCTCCACTTT. The V gene is TRBV19, the J gene TRBJ1-6; D is perhaps TRBD1 (5 bases). V shed 9 bases and J shed 7 bases, with 13 bases lying between them. The germline CDR1 and CDR2 sequences are LNHDA and SQIVND (reference sequence). The CDR3 length is 13 residues.

J is TRBJ1-3 and V is TRBV4-3, with a tentative D call TRBD1 (5 bases). The germline gives CDR1 LGHNA, CDR2 YSLEER. Trimming shortened V by 3 bases and J by 0 bases, and 9 bases separated the two germline ends. This CDR3 has 15 amino acids. This CDR3 reads CASSHGRGSGNTIYF. In DNA, the CDR3 is TGCGCCAGCAGCCACGGTAGGGGCTCTGGAAACACCATATATTTT.

V gene TRBV7-2 combines with J gene TRBJ1-4; possibly TRBD1 for D (5 bases). Germline CDR1 and CDR2: SGHTA and FQGNSA. Trimming removed 0 bases from V and 3 bases from J, with 11 bases in between. The CDR3 length is 16 residues. CDR3: CASSLARGSSNEKLFF. The CDR3, as DNA: TGTGCCAGCAGCTTAGCGCGGGGGTCCTCTAATGAAAAACTGTTTTTT.

The CDR3 region is CASRLTGGEWIYGYTF. The CDR3 region has the DNA TGTGCCAGCAGGTTGACAGGGGGCGAGTGGATCTATGGCTACACCTTC. This chain connects TRBV5-6 to TRBJ1-2, with 10 bases identical to TRBD1. The CDR3 is made up of 16 amino acids. V gave up 5 bases and J gave up 4 bases; unmatched junction bases: 11. Germline V gives CDR1 SGHDT, CDR2 YYEEEE.

The chain employs TRBV3-1 (or the pseudogene TRBV3-2) and TRBJ1-5; D remains unclear. V lost 2 bases and J lost 5, with 7 bases in between. This CDR3 region has 13 residues. Germline V gives CDR1 LGHDT, CDR2 YNNKEL (reference sequence). CDR3: CASSQNTDQPQHF. The DNA for the CDR3 is TGTGCCAGCAGCCAAAACACCGATCAGCCCCAGCATTTT.

The V and J genes are TRBV18 and TRBJ2-1, with D possibly TRBD2 on 5 matching bases. The CDR3 contains 15 residues. V shed 3 bases and J shed 6 bases, with 15 bases lying between them. Per the germline V gene, CDR1 is KGHSH and CDR2 is LQKENI. CDR3: CASSPLLLSGNEQFF. In DNA, the CDR3 is TGTGCCAGCTCACCTTTACTTTTAAGCGGCAATGAGCAGTTCTTC.

V gene TRBV4-1 combines with J gene TRBJ2-1, with D hard to call. The V end was cut by 3 bases, the J end by 3 bases, with 6 bases between. This CDR3 is built from 13 residues. Germline-derived CDR1 and CDR2 are MGHRA and YSYEKL. CDR3 amino acids: CASSQEIYNEQFF. The CDR3 region has the DNA TGCGCCAGCAGCCAGGAGATCTACAATGAGCAGTTCTTC.

The V call is TRBV6-5, the J call TRBJ2-1; D is unclear. CDR1 and CDR2 (germline): MNHEY, SVGAGI. Trimming removed 0 bases from V and 6 bases from J, with 12 bases in between. CDR3 length: 15 amino acids. CDR3 nucleotides: TGTGCCAGCAGTTACTCGAGTACAGTCGCCAATGAGCAGTTCTTC. Translation gives CASSYSSTVANEQFF.

The V call is TRBV9, the J call TRBJ2-7, with a possible D match to TRBD2 (6 bases). CDR1 and CDR2 (germline): SGDLS, YYNGEE. The ends were cut back, 0 bases at V and 4 bases at J, with 17 bases in the middle. This CDR3 has 16 residues. The CDR3 is CASSVGGGALYYEQYF. The CDR3 DNA reads as TGTGCCAGCAGCGTAGGTGGAGGGGCACTTTATTACGAGCAGTACTTC.

The chain recombines TRBV7-9 with TRBJ2-1; 7 bases line up with TRBD1. The CDR3 contains 15 residues. After removal of 0 bases from V and 3 bases from J, the junction contained 2 bases not matched to a gene. Germline CDR1 and CDR2: SEHNR and FQNEAQ (reference sequence). CDR3 sequence reads: CASSLATGIYNEQFF. DNA of the CDR3: TGTGCCAGCAGCTTAGCGACAGGGATCTACAATGAGCAGTTCTTC.

This rearrangement joins TRBV5-1 to TRBJ1-2; 10 bases agree with TRBD1. The CDR3 has 16 residues. Germline lookup yields CDR1 SGHRS and CDR2 YFSETQ. With V trimmed by 4 bases and J by 0 bases, 6 bases remained unmatched. The CDR3 sequence is CASSRGQGPTNYGYTF. Written as DNA, the CDR3 is TGCGCCAGCAGCAGGGGACAGGGGCCTACTAACTATGGCTACACCTTC.

The chain recombines TRBV18 with TRBJ2-5; D perhaps matches TRBD2 (6 bases). V shed 3 bases and J shed 7 bases, with 15 bases lying between them. Looked up from germline, CDR1 is KGHSH and CDR2 is LQKENI. The CDR3 is 14 amino acids. The CDR3 protein is CASSPRGVDRTQYF. CDR3 in DNA: TGTGCCAGCTCACCTCGCGGGGTAGATAGGACCCAGTACTTC.

The V gene is TRBV6-5, the J gene TRBJ1-4; TRBD1 agrees at 9 bases. This CDR3 contains 14 residues. The V and J ends lost 8 bases and 8 bases, in that order; junction bases with no gene match: 9. Germline-derived CDR1 and CDR2 are MNHEY and SVGAGI. CDR3 residues: CASSGDRVKEKLFF. CDR3 coding DNA: TGTGCCAGCTCGGGGGACAGGGTAAAAGAAAAACTGTTTTTT.

This chain joins TRBV6-5 and TRBJ2-6; possible D gene TRBD2, 6 bases. The CDR3 has 16 residues. Looked up from germline, CDR1 is MNHEY and CDR2 is SVGAGI. Trimming removed 4 bases at V and 0 bases at J, with 10 bases between. The CDR3 DNA follows: TGTGCCAGCAGTTCGGACGGGAGCTCTGGGGCCAACGTCCTGACTTTC. Encoded protein: CASSSDGSSGANVLTF.

The genes are TRBV24-1 and TRBJ2-5, with D maybe TRBD2 (6 bases). CDR3 length: 14 amino acids. The germline V and J ends were trimmed by 4 bases and 3 bases, with 11 bases remaining between them. CDR1 is KGHDR and CDR2 is SFDVKD in the germline V gene. In DNA, the CDR3 is TGTGCCACCAGTGACGGGGGACGGAAAGAGACCCAGTACTTC. Protein sequence: CATSDGGRKETQYF.

The chain carries TRBV25-1 and TRBJ1-5; the D is unclear. V was clipped by 6 bases and J by 7 bases, with 16 bases between them. The CDR3 totals 14 residues. Germline CDR1 and CDR2: MGHDK and SYGVNS. The CDR3: CASRDTGLGQPQHF. The CDR3 region has the DNA TGTGCCAGCAGAGATACCGGGTTAGGACAGCCCCAGCATTTT.

This clone came up a few times. The chain uses TRBV28 and TRBJ2-7, with TRBD2 matching over 12 bases. CDR3 length: 16 amino acids. Trimming removed 5 bases from V and 7 bases from J; junction bases left unmatched: 12. The germline V gene has CDR1 MDHEN and CDR2 SYDVKM. Here the CDR3 reads CASSLPQTSGSGEQYF. CDR3 nucleotides: TGTGCCAGCAGTCTCCCCCAGACTAGCGGGAGTGGTGAGCAGTACTTC.

The V call is TRBV5-1, the J call TRBJ2-1, with TRBD2 matching over 9 bases. The CDR3 has 15 amino acids. Trimming at V came to 7 bases and at J to 9 bases, leaving 14 bases not matched to a gene. Germline CDR1 reads SGHRS; CDR2 reads YFSETQ. The DNA of the CDR3 is TGCGCCAGCCGCCCGGGCGCGGGGGGGGCTGGTGAGCAGTTCTTC. This codes for CASRPGAGGAGEQFF. Filled out from reference TRBV5-1 and TRBJ2-1, the complete variable domain reads KAGVTQTPRYLIKTRGQQVTLSCSPISGHRSVSWYQQTPGQGLQFLFEYFSETQRNKGNFPGRFSGRQFSNSRSEMNVSTLELGDSALYLCASRPGAGGAGEQFFGPGTRLTVL.

This sequence joins TRBV19 and TRBJ1-2; D perhaps matches TRBD1 (5 bases). V was cut by 3 bases and J by 3 bases, with 8 bases left in between. CDR3 length: 13 residues. Germline lookup yields CDR1 LNHDA and CDR2 SQIVND (reference sequence). CDR3 protein: CASSIPGYYGYTF. In DNA, the CDR3 is TGTGCCAGTAGTATCCCAGGGTACTATGGCTACACCTTC.